This passage covers 30 T cell receptor beta chains from one sample sequenced in a study of radiotherapy plus CTLA-4 blockade in lung cancer. Data came from immunoSEQ multiplex PCR; TCRdb stores just in-frame clones and leaves some out. Of roughly 45,000 clones in the sample, roughly 59% were seen once. Sequenced here: peripheral blood, sampled from a patient treated with radiotherapy plus ipilimumab. The source is a human donor with non-small cell lung cancer who had a partial response to radiotherapy plus ipilimumab.

This chain uses TRBV2 with TRBJ2-7; 9 bases map to TRBD1. Germline CDR1 reads SNHLY; CDR2 reads FYNNEI. V lost 11 bases to trimming and J lost 1 base; unmatched junction nucleotides: 6. The CDR3 loop spans 13 amino acids. CDR3: CALTGTGSYEQYF. The CDR3 DNA sequence: TGTGCCCTCACCGGGACAGGGTCCTACGAGCAGTACTTC. Variable domain in full (rest from reference TRBV2 and TRBJ2-7): EPEVTQTPSHQVTQMGQEVILRCVPISNHLYFYWYRQILGQKVEFLVSFYNNEISEKSEIFDDQFSVERPDGSNFTLKIRSTKLEDSAMYFCALTGTGSYEQYFGPGTRLTVT.

J is TRBJ2-3 and V is TRBV19; D not certain. V was trimmed by 3 bases and J by 2 bases, leaving 12 bases between them. This CDR3 region has 15 residues. Germline CDR1 reads LNHDA; CDR2 reads SQIVND (reference sequence). The CDR3 protein is CASSIALTITDTQYF. Written as DNA, the CDR3 is TGTGCCAGTAGTATCGCACTAACAATCACAGATACGCAGTATTTT. The whole variable domain, filled in from reference TRBV19 and TRBJ2-3, reads DGGITQSPKYLFRKEGQNVTLSCEQNLNHDAMYWYRQDPGQGLRLIYYSQIVNDFQKGDIAEGYSVSREKKESFPLTVTSAQKNPTAFYLCASSIALTITDTQYFGPGTRLTVL.

This rearrangement joins TRBV19 to TRBJ2-1, with 11 nucleotides matching TRBD1. V shed 3 bases and J 3 bases; nucleotides not matched to a gene: 1. The germline V gene has CDR1 LNHDA and CDR2 SQIVND (reference sequence). The CDR3 runs 15 residues. In DNA, the CDR3 is TGTGCCAGTAGTATCGGGACAGGGGGCTACAATGAGCAGTTCTTC. Its protein is CASSIGTGGYNEQFF.

This CDR3 is CASSQDPGLGGSLRDTQYF. In DNA, the CDR3 is TGCGCCAGCAGCCAAGATCCCGGGCTAGGGGGCTCCCTCAGGGATACGCAGTATTTT. The rearrangement joins TRBV4-3 to TRBJ2-3, with 7 bases identical to TRBD1. This CDR3 region has 19 residues. The V segment lost 0 bases and the J segment 6 bases; nucleotides outside the gene matches: 18. Looked up from germline, CDR1 is LGHNA and CDR2 is YSLEER.

The chain carries TRBV11-2 and TRBJ2-1; TRBD1 might be the D (5 bases). V was pared by 5 bases and J by 8 bases, with 22 bases between. Germline values: CDR1 SGHAT, CDR2 FQNNGV. There are 16 residues in the CDR3. In DNA form, the CDR3 reads TGTGCCAGCAGCCTTCGCAGCTTAGGGGCGCTCGATGAGCAGTTCTTC. Its protein product is CASSLRSLGALDEQFF.

The chain recombines TRBV5-1 with TRBJ1-3, with D perhaps TRBD1 (6 bases). CDR3 length: 15 residues. Germline lookup yields CDR1 SGHRS and CDR2 YFSETQ. Trimming removed 6 bases at V and 1 base at J, with 14 bases between. CDR3 sequence: CASNRDGQSGNTIYF. CDR3 bases: TGCGCCAGCAATAGGGACGGACAGTCTGGAAACACCATATATTTT.

The V and J genes are TRBV5-1 and TRBJ1-1, with D uncertain. This CDR3 is 12 amino acids long. Trimming removed 1 base at V and 8 bases at J, with 9 bases between. In germline, CDR1 is SGHRS, CDR2 YFSETQ. CDR3 loop: CASSLSMEEAFF. The CDR3 nucleotides are TGCGCCAGCAGCTTGTCTATGGAGGAAGCTTTCTTT.

The table lists this clone with many counts. The chain carries TRBV15 and TRBJ2-7; 7 positions agree with TRBD1. The CDR3 consists of 15 residues. J gave up 1 base and V 3 bases, and 6 bases lay outside the gene matches. Germline V gives CDR1 LNHNV, CDR2 YYDKDF (reference sequence). This chain's CDR3 is CATSRDRLTSYEQYF. In DNA form, the CDR3 reads TGTGCCACCAGCAGGGACAGGTTAACTTCCTACGAGCAGTACTTC. Filled out from reference TRBV15 and TRBJ2-7, the complete variable domain reads DAMVIQNPRYQVTQFGKPVTLSCSQTLNHNVMYWYQQKSSQAPKLLFHYYDKDFNNEADTPDNFQSRRPNTSFCFLDIRSPGLGDTAMYLCATSRDRLTSYEQYFGPGTRLTVT.

V usage is TRBV6-1 and J usage is TRBJ1-4; no definite D call. Between the trimmed V and J ends, which lost 0 bases and 4 bases, there was a span of 12 bases. Germline CDR1 reads MNHNS; CDR2 reads SASEGT. The CDR3 sequence is 16 residues long. The CDR3 region is CASSEALALLNEKLFF. Written as DNA, the CDR3 is TGTGCCAGCAGTGAAGCGCTGGCCCTTCTTAATGAAAAACTGTTTTTT.

The rearrangement joins TRBV18 to TRBJ2-3; 9 bases map to TRBD1. Per the germline V gene, CDR1 is KGHSH and CDR2 is LQKENI. With 6 bases clipped from V and 2 bases from J, the junction kept 15 bases outside the gene matches. This CDR3 contains 18 residues. As DNA, the CDR3 is TGTGCCAGCTCCGCCGAAATACCGGGACAGGGATTCACAGATACGCAGTATTTT. It encodes CASSAEIPGQGFTDTQYF.

J is TRBJ2-3 and V is TRBV7-2, with a weak D call TRBD2 (6 bases). The V and J ends lost 7 bases and 1 base respectively, with 12 bases between them. Looked up from germline, CDR1 is SGHTA and CDR2 is FQGNSA. The length of the CDR3 is 14 residues. CDR3 residues: CASTLPGGTDTQYF. CDR3 DNA sequence: TGTGCCAGCACCCTCCCGGGGGGCACAGATACGCAGTATTTT.

The CDR3: CASSSRGTGELFF. The CDR3, as DNA: TGTGCCAGCTCATCCAGGGGTACCGGGGAGCTGTTTTTT. The rearrangement links TRBV18 to TRBJ2-2; possible D gene TRBD1, 6 bases. The CDR3 covers 13 residues. Germline V gene data show CDR1 as KGHSH and CDR2 as LQKENI. Trimming stripped 5 bases from V and 5 bases from J, with 9 bases between.

The chain uses TRBV6-5 and TRBJ1-4, with a weak D call TRBD1 (6 bases). This CDR3 comprises 15 residues. V lost 5 bases to trimming and J lost 0 bases, with 10 bases between them. Germline V lookup: CDR1 MNHEY, CDR2 SVGAGI. CDR3 sequence (DNA): TGTGCCAGCAGTCTCTGGACAGCAACTAATGAAAAACTGTTTTTT. Amino acid sequence: CASSLWTATNEKLFF.

This clone was recorded once. The sample holds other DNA sequences that translate to the same CDR3. The genes are TRBV25-1 and TRBJ2-3; D gene unclear. The germline gives CDR1 MGHDK, CDR2 SYGVNS. V was shortened by 1 base and J by 1 base, with 3 bases between the two germline ends. The CDR3 runs 13 residues. CDR3 protein: CASSESGTDTQYF. In DNA, the CDR3 is TGTGCCAGCAGTGAATCTGGCACAGATACGCAGTATTTT.

The genes are TRBV27 and TRBJ1-1; TRBD1 aligns across 8 bases. After removal of 3 bases from V and 1 base from J, the junction contained 7 bases not matched to a gene. Germline CDR1 MNHEY, CDR2 SMNVEV (reference sequence). The CDR3 has 16 amino acids. CDR3 sequence: CASSFRQGAANTEAFF. The CDR3 DNA reads TGTGCCAGCAGTTTCCGTCAGGGGGCCGCGAACACTGAAGCTTTCTTT.

This chain joins TRBV7-8 and TRBJ2-5; no clear D gene. V lost 4 bases, J lost 2 bases, and 8 bases lay in between. The CDR3 is 13 amino acids. Germline loops: CDR1 SGHVS, CDR2 FQNEAQ. The CDR3 DNA reads as TGTGCCAGCAGCTGGTCACAACAAGAGACCCAGTACTTC. The encoded protein is CASSWSQQETQYF.

This sequence joins TRBV9 and TRBJ1-1, with D perhaps TRBD1 (6 bases). CDR1 SGDLS and CDR2 YYNGEE come from the germline V gene. The CDR3 runs to 15 residues. Between the trimmed V and J ends, which lost 0 bases and 7 bases, there was a span of 16 bases. The CDR3 here is CASSVAGDNRDEAFF. As DNA, the CDR3 is TGTGCCAGCAGCGTAGCTGGGGACAACAGAGATGAAGCTTTCTTT.

The genes are TRBV6-6 and TRBJ1-1; no firm D call. This CDR3 is built from 13 residues. Germline V gives CDR1 MNHNY, CDR2 SVGAGI (reference sequence). Trimming shortened V by 6 bases and J by 10 bases, and 18 bases separated the two germline ends. The CDR3 loop reads CASRVEEVRRAFF. CDR3 nucleotide sequence: TGTGCCAGCAGGGTCGAGGAGGTCCGTCGAGCTTTCTTT.

V and J are TRBV2 and TRBJ2-1; D is perhaps TRBD1 (5 bases). V lost 6 bases and J lost 6, with 18 bases in between. Germline lookup yields CDR1 SNHLY and CDR2 FYNNEI. The CDR3 extends over 15 amino acids. CDR3 coding DNA: TGTGCCAGCAGGGGGCAGTCCATGTCAGGCAATGAGCAGTTCTTC. Translation gives CASRGQSMSGNEQFF.

This chain uses TRBV27 with TRBJ2-1, with 12 bases that match TRBD2. Germline values: CDR1 MNHEY, CDR2 SMNVEV (reference sequence). This CDR3 region has 17 residues. Trimming removed 6 bases from V and 7 bases from J; junction bases left unmatched: 13. DNA for the CDR3: TGTGCCAGCAGCTTCCGCCCCCTAGCGGGAGGGGGGAATGAGCAGTTCTTC. Translating gives CASSFRPLAGGGNEQFF.

The chain is built from TRBV25-1 and TRBJ1-4, with TRBD1 as a possible D gene (6 bases). This CDR3 contains 15 residues. Germline V gives CDR1 MGHDK, CDR2 SYGVNS. Deletions cut 3 bases from V and 3 bases from J, with 11 bases between. CDR3 region: CASSEYRAANEKLFF. The CDR3, as DNA: TGTGCCAGCAGTGAGTACAGGGCTGCTAATGAAAAACTGTTTTTT.

The V gene is TRBV10-1, the J gene TRBJ2-5, with D possibly being TRBD1 (5 bases). Trimming took off 8 bases at V and 0 bases at J, with 16 bases between the two ends. Germline V gene sequence: CDR1 WNHNN, CDR2 SYGVQD (reference sequence). The CDR3 is made up of 15 amino acids. The CDR3 sequence is CASGPGIPYQETQYF. CDR3 nucleotides: TGCGCCAGCGGTCCAGGGATCCCCTACCAAGAGACCCAGTACTTC.

This chain joins TRBV5-4 and TRBJ2-5; 10 bases are a match to TRBD1. CDR3 length: 14 amino acids. The germline CDR1 and CDR2 sequences are SGHNT and YYREEE (reference sequence). Germline trimming cut 4 bases from V and 1 base from J; bases unmatched to any gene: 1. DNA for the CDR3: TGTGCCAGCAGCCGGGACAGGGGCCAAGAGACCCAGTACTTC. Protein sequence: CASSRDRGQETQYF.

V usage is TRBV6-5 and J usage is TRBJ1-5; D might be TRBD1 (5 bases). This CDR3 contains 15 residues. Per the germline V gene, CDR1 is MNHEY and CDR2 is SVGAGI. The ends were cut back, 2 bases at V and 0 bases at J, with 8 bases in the middle. This CDR3 is CASSYGQGSNQPQHF. Written as DNA, the CDR3 is TGTGCCAGCAGTTACGGGCAGGGTAGCAATCAGCCCCAGCATTTT.

The chain recombines TRBV6-1 with TRBJ2-7; the D gene is possibly TRBD1 (5 bases). Per the germline V gene, CDR1 is MNHNS and CDR2 is SASEGT. With 6 bases removed from V and 7 bases from J, the gap between germline ends came to 19 bases. This CDR3 spans 14 amino acids. Here the CDR3 DNA reads TGTGCCAGCAGCGCGACATTACAGGTTTGGGAGCAGTACTTC. Translation: CASSATLQVWEQYF.

The rearrangement uses TRBV29-1 and TRBJ2-3; 9 bases are shared with TRBD2. Unmatched junction bases numbered 5, after V lost 4 bases and J lost 0 bases. Germline lookup yields CDR1 SQVTM and CDR2 ANQGSEA. The CDR3 runs 15 residues. The CDR3 nucleotides are TGCAGCGTTGGGTCTAGCGGGATTAGCACAGATACGCAGTATTTT. Its translation: CSVGSSGISTDTQYF.

The chain joins TRBV28 to TRBJ1-3; perhaps TRBD1 as D (6 bases). Per the germline V gene, CDR1 is MDHEN and CDR2 is SYDVKM. Trimming removed 2 bases at V and 2 bases at J, with 25 bases between. The CDR3 totals 20 residues. In nucleotides, the CDR3 is TGTGCCAGCAGTTTACCCTACCGTTTCGGGCGACACAGGGCTGGAAACACCATATATTTT. Its protein is CASSLPYRFGRHRAGNTIYF.

The chain links TRBV5-1 to TRBJ2-1, with D perhaps matching TRBD2 (6 bases). CDR1 SGHRS and CDR2 YFSETQ come from the germline V gene. CDR3 length: 16 amino acids. V was pared by 1 base and J by 5 bases, with 16 bases between. The CDR3 reads CASSLTFGGGNNEQFF. In DNA, the CDR3 is TGCGCCAGCAGCTTGACGTTTGGGGGAGGAAACAATGAGCAGTTCTTC.

Relative to its sample, this clone is medium-sized. V gene TRBV4-3 combines with J gene TRBJ2-3, with a weak D call TRBD2 (5 bases). The germline V gene encodes CDR1 LGHNA and CDR2 YSLEER. The V and J ends lost 1 base and 2 bases respectively, with 7 bases between them. The CDR3 extends over 14 amino acids. CDR3 amino acids: CASSQARDTDTQYF. For the CDR3, the DNA is TGCGCCAGCAGCCAAGCACGGGACACAGATACGCAGTATTTT.

The chain joins TRBV7-2 to TRBJ2-3, with TRBD2 matching over 7 bases. This CDR3 contains 16 residues. Trimming at V came to 1 base and at J to 5 bases, leaving 9 bases not matched to a gene. The germline CDR1 and CDR2 sequences are SGHTA and FQGNSA. CDR3 protein: CASSLGSGVGEDTQYF. CDR3 bases: TGTGCCAGCAGCTTAGGAAGCGGGGTAGGGGAAGATACGCAGTATTTT.